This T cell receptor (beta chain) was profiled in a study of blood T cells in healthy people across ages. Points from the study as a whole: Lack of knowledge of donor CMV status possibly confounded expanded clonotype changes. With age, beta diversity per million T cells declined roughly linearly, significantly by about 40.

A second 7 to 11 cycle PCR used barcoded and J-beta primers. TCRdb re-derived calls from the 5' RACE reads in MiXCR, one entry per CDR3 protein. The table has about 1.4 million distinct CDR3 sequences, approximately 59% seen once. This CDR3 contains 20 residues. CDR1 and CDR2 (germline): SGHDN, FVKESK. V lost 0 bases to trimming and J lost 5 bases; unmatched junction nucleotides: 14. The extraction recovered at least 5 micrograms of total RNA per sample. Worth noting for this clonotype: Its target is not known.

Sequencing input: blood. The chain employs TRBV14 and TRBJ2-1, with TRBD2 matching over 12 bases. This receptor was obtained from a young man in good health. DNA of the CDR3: TGTGCCAGCAGCCAAGATCGGTCTAGCGGGGGGGCTTCCCGAAACAATGAGCAGTTCTTC. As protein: CASSQDRSSGGASRNNEQFF.